This is a list of T cell receptor beta chains from one sample in a study of ipilimumab plus nivolumab after autologous stem cell transplantation. Profiled with immunoSEQ multiplex PCR; TCRdb holds only in-frame clones, not every one. The sample shows some 40,000 clones, 80% to 95% of them seen only once. Material: PBMCs, obtained in a trial of ipilimumab plus nivolumab as post-transplant consolidation. The receptor set was obtained from a male donor with multiple myeloma. The CDR3 runs from the conserved cysteine through the conserved F or W. A D gene is named only where the DNA matches it firmly. The size field is filled for only some rows; it gives once, few, many or a size class.

len: 13; d_gene: NA; abundance: NA; j_gene: TRBJ1-1; v_gene: TRBV27; CDR3nt: TGTGCCAGCAGTTTATCCCCGAGGCTAGGGGCTTTCTTT; CDR3aa: CASSLSPRLGAFF
len: 11; d_gene: NA; abundance: NA; j_gene: TRBJ2-1; v_gene: TRBV28; CDR3nt: TGTGCCAGCAGAGCTTGGCGACAGGAGTTCTTC; CDR3aa: CASRAWRQEFF
len: 15; d_gene: NA; abundance: NA; j_gene: TRBJ1-4; v_gene: TRBV25-1; CDR3nt: TGTGCCAGCACTGCGACATTCGGAGAGGATGAAAAACTGTTTTTT; CDR3aa: CASTATFGEDEKLFF
len: 14; d_gene: NA; abundance: NA; j_gene: TRBJ1-3; v_gene: TRBV30; CDR3nt: TGTGCCTGGAGTGATGGAATAACTGGAAACACCATATATTTT; CDR3aa: CAWSDGITGNTIYF
len: 13; d_gene: NA; abundance: NA; j_gene: TRBJ1-2; v_gene: TRBV28; CDR3nt: TGTGCCAGCAGTTTATGGGACAGAGATGGCTACACCTTC; CDR3aa: CASSLWDRDGYTF
len: 17; d_gene: TRBD1; abundance: NA; j_gene: TRBJ1-5; v_gene: TRBV28; CDR3nt: TGTGCCAGCAGATCGGGACAGACCTCTTTTAACAATCAGCCCCAGCATTTT; CDR3aa: CASRSGQTSFNNQPQHF
len: 15; d_gene: NA; abundance: NA; j_gene: TRBJ2-2; v_gene: TRBV7-7; CDR3nt: TGTGCTAGCAGCTTAGTTCCCGTTCCCCCCGGGGAGCTGTTTTTT; CDR3aa: CASSLVPVPPGELFF
len: 15; d_gene: NA; abundance: NA; j_gene: TRBJ1-5; v_gene: TRBV6-6; CDR3nt: TGTGCCAGCAAATTCTCGACTACTGACAATCAGCCCCAGCATTTT; CDR3aa: CASKFSTTDNQPQHF
len: 15; d_gene: TRBD1; abundance: NA; j_gene: TRBJ2-7; v_gene: TRBV6-6; CDR3nt: TGTGCCAGCAGTTATGGAGACAGGGGGCCGCACGAGCAGTACTTC; CDR3aa: CASSYGDRGPHEQYF
len: 13; d_gene: NA; abundance: once; j_gene: TRBJ2-7; v_gene: TRBV7-9; CDR3nt: TGTGCCAGCGAACCCCCTTTGTCCTACGAGCAGTACTTC; CDR3aa: CASEPPLSYEQYF
len: 14; d_gene: NA; abundance: NA; j_gene: TRBJ1-3; v_gene: TRBV7-2; CDR3nt: TGTGCCAGCAGTCCGCCCGGACATGGAAACACCATATATTTT; CDR3aa: CASSPPGHGNTIYF
len: 15; d_gene: TRBD1; abundance: NA; j_gene: TRBJ2-7; v_gene: TRBV11-1; CDR3nt: TGTGCCAGCAGCTCCAGGACAGGGGGCTCTTACGAGCAGTACTTC; CDR3aa: CASSSRTGGSYEQYF
len: 16; d_gene: TRBD2; abundance: NA; j_gene: TRBJ2-2; v_gene: TRBV6-5; CDR3nt: TGTGCCAGCAGTTACGCGACTAGCGTCGGTTCCGGGGAGCTGTTTTTT; CDR3aa: CASSYATSVGSGELFF
len: 15; d_gene: TRBD1; abundance: NA; j_gene: TRBJ2-5; v_gene: TRBV18; CDR3nt: TGTGCCAGCTCACGGGGGACAGGGTCGGGAGAGACCCAGTACTTC; CDR3aa: CASSRGTGSGETQYF
len: 16; d_gene: TRBD1; abundance: NA; j_gene: TRBJ1-3; v_gene: TRBV7-2; CDR3nt: TGTGCCAGCAGCCGGACAGGGGACCTCTCTGGAAACACCATATATTTT; CDR3aa: CASSRTGDLSGNTIYF
len: 13; d_gene: TRBD1; abundance: NA; j_gene: TRBJ1-1; v_gene: TRBV6-5; CDR3nt: TGTGCCAGCAGTTACTCGACAGGGTTGGAAGCTTTCTTT; CDR3aa: CASSYSTGLEAFF
len: 14; d_gene: NA; abundance: NA; j_gene: TRBJ1-2; v_gene: TRBV19; CDR3nt: TGTGCCAGTAGTACGGCAGGAGCTAACTATGGCTACACCTTC; CDR3aa: CASSTAGANYGYTF
len: 17; d_gene: TRBD2; abundance: NA; j_gene: TRBJ2-1; v_gene: TRBV28; CDR3nt: TGTGCCAGCAGTTTAGAGTTAGCGGGGGCCTCCTACAATGAGCAGTTCTTC; CDR3aa: CASSLELAGASYNEQFF
len: 12; d_gene: NA; abundance: NA; j_gene: TRBJ1-1; v_gene: TRBV6-5; CDR3nt: TGTGCCAGCAGGAGACCAAACACTGAAGCTTTCTTT; CDR3aa: CASRRPNTEAFF
len: 14; d_gene: NA; abundance: NA; j_gene: TRBJ1-2; v_gene: TRBV30; CDR3nt: TGTGCCTGGACATTTAGGGGGAGCGCGTCTGGCTACACCTTC; CDR3aa: CAWTFRGSASGYTF
len: 14; d_gene: NA; abundance: NA; j_gene: TRBJ2-2; v_gene: TRBV6-6; CDR3nt: TGTGCCAGCAAATCCAGGCAAAACACCGGGGAGCTGTTTTTT; CDR3aa: CASKSRQNTGELFF
len: 15; d_gene: TRBD1; abundance: NA; j_gene: TRBJ1-5; v_gene: TRBV30; CDR3nt: TGTGCCTGGAGAGACAGGGGGTTAGACAACCAGCCCCAGCATTTT; CDR3aa: CAWRDRGLDNQPQHF
len: 13; d_gene: NA; abundance: NA; j_gene: TRBJ1-1; v_gene: TRBV9; CDR3nt: TGTGCCAGCAGCGAACCACCGGGACATCGCATTCTCTTT; CDR3aa: CASSEPPGHRILF
len: 11; d_gene: NA; abundance: NA; j_gene: TRBJ1-2; v_gene: TRBV28; CDR3nt: TGTGCCAGCAGTCGTTACTATGGCTACACCTTC; CDR3aa: CASSRYYGYTF
len: 16; d_gene: NA; abundance: NA; j_gene: TRBJ2-2; v_gene: TRBV7-3; CDR3nt: TGTGCCAGCAGCTTAACAGGGGCTCCGAACACCGGGGAGCTGTTTTTT; CDR3aa: CASSLTGAPNTGELFF
len: 13; d_gene: NA; abundance: NA; j_gene: TRBJ2-7; v_gene: TRBV27; CDR3nt: TGTGCCAGCAGTCCCCGGGGGCCCTGGGAGCAGTACTTC; CDR3aa: CASSPRGPWEQYF
len: 15; d_gene: NA; abundance: NA; j_gene: TRBJ2-1; v_gene: TRBV11-2; CDR3nt: TGTGCCAGCAGCTTAGATACGGGACCCTACAATGAGCAGTTCTTC; CDR3aa: CASSLDTGPYNEQFF
len: 12; d_gene: TRBD1; abundance: once; j_gene: TRBJ2-1; v_gene: TRBV12-5; CDR3nt: TGTGCTAGTGGAAAGACAGGGTACGAGCAGTTCTTC; CDR3aa: CASGKTGYEQFF
len: 18; d_gene: NA; abundance: NA; j_gene: TRBJ2-3; v_gene: TRBV5-1; CDR3nt: TGCGCCAGCAGCTCCGCAGACACACCAGGGCAACGCACAGATACGCAGTATTTT; CDR3aa: CASSSADTPGQRTDTQYF
len: 17; d_gene: TRBD2; abundance: NA; j_gene: TRBJ2-7; v_gene: TRBV11-1; CDR3nt: TGTGCCAGCAGCTTATTACAAAGACTAGCAAGTGGCGGAGAGCAGTACTTC; CDR3aa: CASSLLQRLASGGEQYF
len: 14; d_gene: NA; abundance: NA; j_gene: TRBJ1-2; v_gene: TRBV23-1; CDR3nt: TGCGCCAGCAGTCAAACCGGGACTAACTATGGCTACACCTTC; CDR3aa: CASSQTGTNYGYTF
len: 18; d_gene: TRBD2; abundance: NA; j_gene: TRBJ2-3; v_gene: TRBV2; CDR3nt: TGTGCCAGCAGTGAAGCGTACTCAGCGGGGGGGAGGGCAGATACGCAGTATTTT; CDR3aa: CASSEAYSAGGRADTQYF
len: 14; d_gene: NA; abundance: NA; j_gene: TRBJ1-1; v_gene: TRBV10-3; CDR3nt: TGTGCCATCAGTGCCAGGACGGCCAACACTGAAGCTTTCTTT; CDR3aa: CAISARTANTEAFF
len: 17; d_gene: NA; abundance: NA; j_gene: TRBJ2-3; v_gene: TRBV5-1; CDR3nt: TGCGCCAGCAGCCTCCGGGGGCGGGGACCCGGCCCTCATACGCAGTATTTT; CDR3aa: CASSLRGRGPGPHTQYF
len: 14; d_gene: TRBD1; abundance: few; j_gene: TRBJ2-7; v_gene: TRBV7-9; CDR3nt: TGTGCCAGCAGCCCGACAGGGGGAGCCTACGAGCAGTACTTC; CDR3aa: CASSPTGGAYEQYF
len: 15; d_gene: TRBD1; abundance: NA; j_gene: TRBJ2-6; v_gene: TRBV6-1; CDR3nt: TGTGCCAGCAGGTCAGGGGGCTCTGGGGCCAACGTCCTGACTTTC; CDR3aa: CASRSGGSGANVLTF
len: 16; d_gene: NA; abundance: NA; j_gene: TRBJ2-2; v_gene: TRBV19; CDR3nt: TGTGCCAGTAGTAACCAGGGGTACGGTAGATACGGGGAGCTGTTTTTT; CDR3aa: CASSNQGYGRYGELFF
len: 16; d_gene: TRBD2; abundance: NA; j_gene: TRBJ2-3; v_gene: TRBV28; CDR3nt: TGTGCCAGCCGAACCGCCAAGCGGGGGGGCACAGATACGCAGTATTTT; CDR3aa: CASRTAKRGGTDTQYF
len: 15; d_gene: TRBD2; abundance: NA; j_gene: TRBJ2-5; v_gene: TRBV2; CDR3nt: TGTGCCAGCAGTGTGAGCGGGGGGAACGGAGAGACCCAGTACTTC; CDR3aa: CASSVSGGNGETQYF
len: 15; d_gene: NA; abundance: NA; j_gene: TRBJ1-5; v_gene: TRBV9; CDR3nt: TGTGCCAGCAGCGTAGAAGTATGGCTTGGGCTGCCCCAGCATTTT; CDR3aa: CASSVEVWLGLPQHF
len: 15; d_gene: TRBD2; abundance: NA; j_gene: TRBJ2-1; v_gene: TRBV7-8; CDR3nt: TGTGCCAGCAGCTATAGCGGGAGGGCCGACAATGAGCAGTTCTTC; CDR3aa: CASSYSGRADNEQFF
len: 14; d_gene: NA; abundance: NA; j_gene: TRBJ2-6; v_gene: TRBV2; CDR3nt: TGTGCCAGCAATTGGGGGGTTGGGGCCAACGTCCTGACTTTC; CDR3aa: CASNWGVGANVLTF